This is a list of T cell receptor beta chains from one sample in a study of regulatory T cells in long-lasting Graves disease. TCRdb called the multiplex PCR reads again in MiXCR, with one record for every CDR3 protein. The table shows a few hundred thousand distinct CDR3 sequences, with over 12% occurring only once. This sample also belongs to another study, concerning T cells in Graves' hyperthyroidism and ophthalmopathy.

Here the sequenced sample was peripheral blood mononuclear cells (PBMCs), taken at new diagnosis, from a patient treated with antithyroid drugs. All receptors come from a middle-aged woman with Graves disease. CDR3s include the opening cysteine and the closing phenylalanine or tryptophan. A D gene is named only where the DNA matches it firmly. Part of the rows lack a size; the others show once, few, many or a class for expanded clones.

CDR3 DNA | CDR3 protein | J gene | V gene | D gene | clone size | CDR3 length
TGTGCCAGCAGTCCATGGACAGGGGGACCAACTAATGAAAAACTGTTTTTT | CASSPWTGGPTNEKLFF | TRBJ1-4 | TRBV27 | TRBD1 | many | 17
TGTGCCAGCAGACCCGGGACAGCCAATAATTCACCCCTCCACTTT | CASRPGTANNSPLHF | TRBJ1-6 | TRBV3-1 | TRBD1 | NA | 15
TGTGCCAGCAGCTTAGGGGGGACAGGAAATTTTAACTATGGCTACACCTTC | CASSLGGTGNFNYGYTF | TRBJ1-2 | TRBV11-3 | TRBD1 | few | 17
TGTGCCACCTCGTTAGGTGGGGGCGTAACAGATACGCAGTATTTT | CATSLGGGVTDTQYF | TRBJ2-3 | TRBV24-1 | NA | NA | 15
TGTGCCAGCAGTCCCATGAACGGGAACTATGGCTACACCTTC | CASSPMNGNYGYTF | TRBJ1-2 | TRBV27 | NA | many | 14
TGTGCCAGCAATTCCGGGACAGAAGTTTACAATGAGCAGTTCTTC | CASNSGTEVYNEQFF | TRBJ2-1 | TRBV28 | TRBD1 | many | 15
TGTGCCAGCAGTTTGATAGGGGACGGCTACACCTTC | CASSLIGDGYTF | TRBJ1-2 | TRBV28 | NA | few | 12
TGCGCCAGCAGCCAGGTCGCGACTAGCACAGATACGCAGTATTTT | CASSQVATSTDTQYF | TRBJ2-3 | TRBV4-1 | NA | NA | 15
TGTGCCAGCAGTGAACTAGCGGGAGGCACGAACAATGAGCAGTTCTTC | CASSELAGGTNNEQFF | TRBJ2-1 | TRBV28 | TRBD2 | many | 16
TGTGCCAGCAGTCCCTCCGGGCCCCTCAATCAGCCCCAGCATTTT | CASSPSGPLNQPQHF | TRBJ1-5 | TRBV6-2/TRBV6-3 | NA | many | 15
TGCGCCAGCAGCCTTCTACTAGGGACCGCGAACACCGGGGAGCTGTTTTTT | CASSLLLGTANTGELFF | TRBJ2-2 | TRBV5-1 | NA | many | 17
TGTGCCAGCAGGACGATACCTAGCGATCAGCCCCAGCATTTT | CASRTIPSDQPQHF | TRBJ1-5 | TRBV28 | NA | NA | 14
TGTGCCAGCAGCTTTCACCCGGTTGACTCTGGGGCCAACGTCCTGACTTTC | CASSFHPVDSGANVLTF | TRBJ2-6 | TRBV7-3 | NA | many | 17
TGTGCCAGCAGCGTAGGGACTAGCGGGAGGAGGTACGAGCAGTACTTC | CASSVGTSGRRYEQYF | TRBJ2-7 | TRBV9 | TRBD2 | many | 16
TGTGCCAGCATTACACCCTCTGGAAACACCATATATTTT | CASITPSGNTIYF | TRBJ1-3 | TRBV12-3/TRBV12-4 | NA | many | 13
TGTGCCAGCAGTTCCCGTCGACAGGGGGTCAATGAGCAGTTCTTC | CASSSRRQGVNEQFF | TRBJ2-1 | TRBV28 | TRBD1 | many | 15
TGTGCCAGCAGTACACCCGCCGGGACAGGGTTCGTCAATGAGCAGTTCTTC | CASSTPAGTGFVNEQFF | TRBJ2-1 | TRBV27 | TRBD1 | many | 17
TGTGCCTGGAGACAGTACACCGGGGAGCTGTTTTTT | CAWRQYTGELFF | TRBJ2-2 | TRBV30 | NA | few | 12
TGTGCCAGCAGCTTAAAGCAGGGGGAGCCCCTCCACTTT | CASSLKQGEPLHF | TRBJ1-6 | TRBV7-9 | TRBD1 | few | 13
TGTGCCAGCAGCGTAGACCCCGGGGAGTTTGGCACCGGGGAGCTGTTTTTT | CASSVDPGEFGTGELFF | TRBJ2-2 | TRBV9 | NA | many | 17
TGCAGTGCAGCTAGCGGGGAAAGCTCCTACAATGAGCAGTTCTTC | CSAASGESSYNEQFF | TRBJ2-1 | TRBV20-1 | TRBD2 | many | 15
TGCAGTGCTGGCGGACTAGCGGGAGGGGAAGAGCAGTTCTTC | CSAGGLAGGEEQFF | TRBJ2-1 | TRBV20-1 | TRBD2 | many | 14
TGTGCCAGCAGAGGACAGGGTAAGACTTTCTTT | CASRGQGKTFF | TRBJ1-1 | TRBV6-4 | TRBD1 | few | 11
TGTGCCAGCAGCTTAGATGGGGACCTCTATGGCTACACCTTC | CASSLDGDLYGYTF | TRBJ1-2 | TRBV7-2 | NA | many | 14
TGCGCCAGCAGCTTGGATGGGACAGAAGATTATGGCTACACCTTC | CASSLDGTEDYGYTF | TRBJ1-2 | TRBV5-1 | TRBD1 | many | 15
TGTGCCAGCAGTCCAAATTCCGGGACAGGGTGGACCGGGGAGCTGTTTTTT | CASSPNSGTGWTGELFF | TRBJ2-2 | TRBV12-3/TRBV12-4 | TRBD1 | many | 17
TGCGCCAGCAGCCAAGACAGGGGGCCGGACGAGCTGTTTTTT | CASSQDRGPDELFF | TRBJ2-2 | TRBV4-1 | TRBD1 | NA | 14
TGCGCCAGCAGCTTGGGTAGCGGGAGGGAAGAGACCCAGTACTTC | CASSLGSGREETQYF | TRBJ2-5 | TRBV5-1 | TRBD2 | many | 15
TGCAGTGCTTCTAAGACTAGACTTACTGGTAATGAGCAGTTCTTC | CSASKTRLTGNEQFF | TRBJ2-1 | TRBV20-1 | NA | many | 15
TGTGCCAGCAGCCAAATCGGGACTAACTACGAGCAGTACTTC | CASSQIGTNYEQYF | TRBJ2-7 | TRBV3-1 | TRBD2 | NA | 14
TGTGCCAGCAGCGTTGGTAGCGGGAGTCAAAACGAGCAGTACTTC | CASSVGSGSQNEQYF | TRBJ2-7 | TRBV9 | TRBD2 | NA | 15
TGCGCCTCCCAGGACAGCATGAACACTGAAGCTTTCTTT | CASQDSMNTEAFF | TRBJ1-1 | TRBV10-2 | NA | NA | 13
TGTGCCACCAGCGGGGGACTAGCGGGGCCTAGCACAGATACGCAGTATTTT | CATSGGLAGPSTDTQYF | TRBJ2-3 | TRBV15 | TRBD2 | NA | 17
TGCAGTGCTAGTCACAGGGGGTCGCCTTCAACTAATGAAAAACTGTTTTTT | CSASHRGSPSTNEKLFF | TRBJ1-4 | TRBV20-1 | TRBD1 | many | 17
TGCGCCAGCAGCTTGCGGGGTGGGCTAGCGGGAGATGATGAGCAGTTCTTC | CASSLRGGLAGDDEQFF | TRBJ2-1 | TRBV5-1 | TRBD2 | NA | 17
TGTGCCAGCAGTTACCCTAACTCCTTAGACCAGCCCCAGCATTTT | CASSYPNSLDQPQHF | TRBJ1-5 | TRBV6-2/TRBV6-3 | NA | few | 15
TGCAGTGCTAGGACGGTCCCCTCCTACGAGCAGTACTTC | CSARTVPSYEQYF | TRBJ2-7 | TRBV20-1 | NA | many | 13
TGCGCCAGCAGCTTCGCAGGACACTCCTACGAGCAGTACTTC | CASSFAGHSYEQYF | TRBJ2-7 | TRBV5-1 | NA | many | 14
TGTGCTAGTGCCCCTTGGGGGCGTCGAGAGACCCAGTACTTC | CASAPWGRRETQYF | TRBJ2-5 | TRBV12-5 | NA | NA | 14
TGTGCGACCCTCGGCCCCAGCGGAGATACGCAGTATTTT | CATLGPSGDTQYF | TRBJ2-3 | TRBV28 | NA | many | 13
TGTGCCAGCAGGGATCGGACAGGGGGCAGTGAAAAACTGTTTTTT | CASRDRTGGSEKLFF | TRBJ1-4 | TRBV2 | TRBD1 | many | 15
TGTGCCAGCAGCGTGCACTTCCAAGACACCTACAATGAGCAGTTCTTC | CASSVHFQDTYNEQFF | TRBJ2-1 | TRBV9 | NA | few | 16
TGTGCCAGCAGCGTCCCCAGCACCGGGGAGCTGTTTTTT | CASSVPSTGELFF | TRBJ2-2 | TRBV9 | NA | many | 13
TGTGCCAGCAGCTTGGGTGGACAGGGGGACACTGAAGCTTTCTTC | CASSLGGQGDTEAFF | TRBJ1-1 | TRBV5-8 | TRBD1 | many | 15
TGTGCCACCAGTGTTAGCGGGACACCGAACACCGGGGAGCTGTTTTTT | CATSVSGTPNTGELFF | TRBJ2-2 | TRBV24-1 | TRBD2 | NA | 16
TGTGCCAGCAGGGCTAGCGGGATGTCCTACAATGAGCAGTTCTTC | CASRASGMSYNEQFF | TRBJ2-1 | TRBV7-3 | TRBD2 | NA | 15
TGTGCCAGCAGTTTCGGGACCAATGAGCAGTTCTTC | CASSFGTNEQFF | TRBJ2-1 | TRBV12-3/TRBV12-4 | NA | many | 12
TGTGCCAGCAGAATAGCGGGTCCGGGGGAGCAGTACTTC | CASRIAGPGEQYF | TRBJ2-7 | TRBV12-3/TRBV12-4 | TRBD2 | many | 13
TGTGCCAGGTCCGGGACCAAACACTACGAGCAGTACTTC | CARSGTKHYEQYF | TRBJ2-7 | TRBV25-1 | NA | NA | 13
TGTGCCAGTACCACCCTACAGGGGCTTGAGCAGTTCTTC | CASTTLQGLEQFF | TRBJ2-1 | TRBV19 | TRBD1 | many | 13
TGCAGTGCTTCAAAGGGGGGCGGGAGAACAGATACGCAGTATTTT | CSASKGGGRTDTQYF | TRBJ2-3 | TRBV20-1 | NA | many | 15